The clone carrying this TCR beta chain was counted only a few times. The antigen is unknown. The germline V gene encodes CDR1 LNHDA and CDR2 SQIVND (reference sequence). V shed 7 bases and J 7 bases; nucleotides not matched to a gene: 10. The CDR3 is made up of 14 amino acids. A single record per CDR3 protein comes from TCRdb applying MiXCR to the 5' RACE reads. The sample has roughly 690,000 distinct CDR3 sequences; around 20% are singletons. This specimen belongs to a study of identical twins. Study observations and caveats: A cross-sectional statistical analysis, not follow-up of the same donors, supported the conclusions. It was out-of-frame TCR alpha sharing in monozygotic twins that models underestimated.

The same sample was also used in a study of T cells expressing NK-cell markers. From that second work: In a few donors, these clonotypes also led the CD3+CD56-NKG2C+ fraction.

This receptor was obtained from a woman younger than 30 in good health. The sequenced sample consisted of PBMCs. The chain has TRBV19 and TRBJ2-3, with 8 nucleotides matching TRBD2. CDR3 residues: CASTGSGGYNTQYF. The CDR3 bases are TGTGCCAGTACTGGAAGCGGGGGCTATAATACGCAGTATTTT.